Included here is one T cell receptor (beta chain) sequence, with context. The target antigen is unknown. This specimen belongs to a study of shared clonotypes between healthy human individuals. Overall study context: Each donor's CD8 memory used one plate, CD8 naive two, each CD4 subset three.

This CDR3 spans 17 amino acids. CDR1 and CDR2 (germline): MGHDK, SYGVNS. The junction had 9 bases not matched to a gene; V was cut back by 2 bases and J by 5 bases. Whole-study findings and limits: Generally, estimated richness proved larger in naive subsets than it did in memory subsets.

Repertoires were generated with immunoSEQ multiplex PCR, while TCRdb's copy carries only in-frame clones and drops some. The repertoire holds roughly 2,300,000 clones, 80% to 95% seen once, with 0.37% in the top ten. The clonotype comes from a man aged 18-30 years in good health. Some clones in this sample may be carry-over from other donors' samples. Sequencing was performed on naive CD4+ T cells from PBMCs. As for subset: CD45RA+ positively selected. The chain recombines TRBV25-1 with TRBJ2-7; TRBD2 agrees at 13 bases. CDR3 region: CASSEVWTSGSVDEQYF. CDR3 bases: TGTGCCAGCAGTGAAGTCTGGACTAGCGGGAGCGTGGACGAGCAGTACTTC.